This record covers a single TCR beta chain. Its antigen is not yet known. The CDR3 goes on 3 residues after the read ends, and that part is filled in from the germline J gene. The data were obtained in a study of T cells in women clearing cervical HPV infection (dated by TCRdb to 2017 to 2018). Regarding the research as a whole: The cases were 25 to 30 women with histologically confirmed HPV16-related CIN3 or worse, and 2 of those women had invasive cancers. Blood from cases was collected at the visit at which the lesion was first identified, whereas blood from controls was collected once infection was no longer detected. Cases and controls were matched on age within five years and on year of sample collection. Cases had a median age of almost 35 years compared with 38 for controls, and baseline characteristics showed no significant differences between the groups. Since HLA typing was available for only a few women, HLA type could not be ruled out as a confounder. Among cases, blood sampling occurred a median of about 150 days after lesion detection, with an interquartile range of roughly 90 to 200 days. In the parent cohort, about 10,000 women aged 18 or older were enrolled in Guanacaste, Costa Rica, during about 1992 to 1994 and then followed for under nine years. Quality controls consisted of five blinded duplicates per group, for a total of about 60 samples made up of about 50 participants and ten or so replicates. The controls were about two dozen women whose single incident HPV16 infection cleared within 12 months with no development of precancer or cancer. An exploratory proof-of-principle case-control study, nested within the Guanacaste HPV Natural History Study in Costa Rica, was conducted to compare TCR repertoires across cervical HPV16 outcomes. The paper as a whole reports these results and caveats: Random forest classifiers that combined richness and V gene abundances separated cases from controls with an estimated AUC of roughly 0.83. Lower TRBV6-7 relative abundance was observed in cases than in controls (around 0.1% versus 0.15%; Bonferroni P = 0.0008). Across sequencing depths, CIN3+ cases showed significantly higher TCR repertoire richness than controls, but evenness did not differ between the groups. Because the number of T cells per sample was unknown, the richness differences could reflect varying T-cell content rather than repertoire biology. The cross-sectional design could not show whether the associations came before the infection or were a result of it, and neither effector/memory subsets nor HPV-specific T cells were isolated.

From a lookup of the germline V gene, CDR1 and CDR2 are MDHEN and SYDVKM. V trim: 6 bases; J trim: 1 base; unmatched bases: 4. The cysteine opens and the phenylalanine closes a CDR3 of 16 amino acids. Of the CDR3's DNA, 39 bases were read; they are in frame from base 1. Every participant had a single incident cervical HPV16 infection, and prevalent HPV16 infections were excluded. Cervical HPV DNA was detected by MY09/MY11 PCR, and genotyping was performed by dot-blot hybridization. Roughly 16 mL of heparinized blood were centrifuged, and the buffy coat was split into aliquots, frozen at -30 degrees C, and then kept at -80 degrees C. Genomic DNA was extracted from buffy coat specimens using QIAGEN kits. TCR beta CDR3 regions were amplified by multiplex PCR from an average of roughly 1,300 ng genomic DNA per sample using the immunoSEQ assay. To correct primer bias, the assay used a complete synthetic TCR repertoire to set an amplification baseline. Amplicons were sequenced on the Illumina platform. The published analysis was carried out like this. Error correction of the sequences involved clustering with frequency ratios plus a modified nearest-neighbor algorithm, after which the sequences were analyzed in the immunoSEQ Analyzer using IMGT gene definitions. At each rarefaction depth, TCR richness and evenness were averaged across 20 rarefaction repeats, and any sample with fewer sequences than the depth was left out. Relative abundances of V, D and J genes were compared between groups using Wilcoxon rank sum tests, with FDR correction applied. In the blinded duplicates, the intraclass correlation was approximately 95% for TCR richness and averaged around 80% across 66 gene segments. In TCRdb, the immuneACCESS table is reduced to in-frame sequences with V and J assigned. These tables do not hold every clone; where another copy was compared, an unresolved V gene accounts for under half, and the others remain unexplained. The DNA was the basis for D and trimming; V, J and clone size are from that table. Per the sample table, the count is 30,000 to 35,000 clones. 1.6% of the sample is taken by the ten largest.

This receptor was obtained from a woman aged 18 to 75 with a cervical HPV16 infection that either progressed to CIN3+ or cleared (not recorded which). The rearranged chain carries TRBV28 and TRBJ2-2; TRBD1 aligns with 11 central bases. Sequencing input: blood buffy coat. The CDR3 protein: CASRRTGGKNTGELFF. CDR3 DNA, as far as it was read: TGTGCCAGCAGGCGGACAGGGGGCAAGAACACCGGGGAG.